This T cell receptor beta chain was observed in a study of OX40 agonist ivuxolimab in advanced cancers. Study-wide background: The patients' treatment was ivuxolimab, an agonistic anti-OX40 (CD134) antibody. People who had prior anti-PD-1, anti-PD-L1 or anti-CTLA-4 therapy could take part, and under 50% had some. There were three patients with partial responses, one having hepatocellular carcinoma and two cutaneous melanoma. Points from the study as a whole: Clonal expansion from baseline to week 6 occurred in both CD4+ and CD8+ T cells.

Profiled with immunoSEQ multiplex PCR; TCRdb holds only in-frame clones, not every one. This repertoire shows about 59,000 clones, 84% found once; its top ten account for about 1.9%. Worth noting for this clone: Its antigen is unknown.

The CDR3 loop spans 15 amino acids. Germline V gene data show CDR1 as SGHTA and CDR2 as FQGNSA. V was shortened by 3 bases and J by 3 bases, with 12 bases between the two germline ends. V is TRBV7-2 and J is TRBJ2-1; D is perhaps TRBD1 or TRBD2 (5 bases each). The sequenced sample was CD4+ or CD8+ T cells sorted from blood, obtained in a trial of the OX40 agonist ivuxolimab. The sequence was collected from an adult with an advanced solid tumor such as melanoma, head and neck, liver or kidney cancer. CDR3: CASSFNGAVYNEQFF. CDR3 nucleotides: TGTGCCAGCAGCTTTAACGGGGCAGTCTACAATGAGCAGTTCTTC. Supplemented by reference TRBV7-2 and TRBJ2-1, the full variable domain reads GAGVSQSPSNKVTEKGKDVELRCDPISGHTALYWYRQSLGQGLEFLIYFQGNSAPDKSGLPSDRFSAERTGGSVSTLTIQRTQQEDSAVYLCASSFNGAVYNEQFFGPGTRLTVL.